The T cell receptor (beta chain) under discussion was sequenced for a study of cytomegalovirus exposure and HLA in healthy donors. The germline gives CDR1 MDHEN, CDR2 SYDVKM. V gave up 5 bases and J gave up 6 bases; unmatched junction bases: 10. The CDR3 loop spans 16 amino acids. Sequencing used immunoSEQ multiplex PCR; TCRdb keeps in-frame clones, though not all of them. The sample yields tens of thousands of clones, just over 90% seen once. This TCR was sampled from a man between 18 and 35 years old in good health and CMV-seronegative. V gene TRBV28 combines with J gene TRBJ1-5; the match to TRBD1 covers 10 bases. Material: PBMCs. CDR3 loop: CASSIPTGGIVQPQHF. In nucleotides, the CDR3 is TGTGCCAGCAGTATACCGACAGGGGGCATCGTTCAGCCCCAGCATTTT.